This T cell receptor (beta chain) was recovered during a study of blood T cell repertoires in COVID-19. Turning to the study itself: Italy, Spain and the United States were the sources of the convalescent and acute COVID-19 samples.

As handled by the study authors: Reference gene primers were amplified, and this amplification served to estimate nucleated cell counts. Assay: immunoSEQ multiplex PCR; the TCRdb copy retains only in-frame clones and omits some. Clonal size and the V and J genes are those of that table, whereas D and trimming came from the DNA. The repertoire consists of 95,000 to 100,000 clones, with 92% occurring once and the leading ten covering 5% to 6%. Germline-derived CDR1 and CDR2 are SGDLS and YYNGEE. There are 13 residues in the CDR3. V was trimmed by 0 bases and J by 3 bases, leaving 4 bases between them. The source of this sequence is a middle-aged man with active COVID-19. V usage is TRBV9 and J usage is TRBJ1-5; D gene uncertain. Sequences were obtained from peripheral blood. The CDR3 sequence is CASSVGNNQPQHF. Here the CDR3 DNA reads TGTGCCAGCAGCGTAGGTAACAATCAGCCCCAGCATTTT.